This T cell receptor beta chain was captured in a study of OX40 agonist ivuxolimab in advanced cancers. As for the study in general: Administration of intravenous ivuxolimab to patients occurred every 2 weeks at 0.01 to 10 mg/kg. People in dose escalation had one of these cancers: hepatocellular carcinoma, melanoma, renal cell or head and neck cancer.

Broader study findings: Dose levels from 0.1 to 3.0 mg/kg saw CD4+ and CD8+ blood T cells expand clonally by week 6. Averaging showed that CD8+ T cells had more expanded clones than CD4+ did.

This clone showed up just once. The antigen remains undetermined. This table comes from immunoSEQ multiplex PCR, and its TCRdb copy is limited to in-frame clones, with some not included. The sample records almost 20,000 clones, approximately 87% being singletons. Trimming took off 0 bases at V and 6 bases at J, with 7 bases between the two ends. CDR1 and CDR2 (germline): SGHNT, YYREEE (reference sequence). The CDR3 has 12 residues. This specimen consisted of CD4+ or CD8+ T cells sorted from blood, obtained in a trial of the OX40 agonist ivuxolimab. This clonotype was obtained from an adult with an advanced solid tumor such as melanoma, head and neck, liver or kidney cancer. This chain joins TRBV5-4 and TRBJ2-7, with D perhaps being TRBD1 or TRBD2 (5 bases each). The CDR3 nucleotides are TGTGCCAGCAGCTTGGGAGGGGTCGAGCAGTACTTC. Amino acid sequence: CASSLGGVEQYF. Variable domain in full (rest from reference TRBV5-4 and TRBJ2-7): ETGVTQSPTHLIKTRGQQVTLRCSSQSGHNTVSWYQQALGQGPQFIFQYYREEENGRGNFPPRFSGLQFPNYSSELNVNALELDDSALYLCASSLGGVEQYFGPGTRLTVT.